This is a list of T cell receptor beta chains from one sample in a study of cytomegalovirus exposure and HLA in healthy donors. The repertoire was sequenced with immunoSEQ multiplex PCR; TCRdb's copy has only in-frame clones and lacks some. The profile shows some 150,000 clones, 83% of them singletons. Sequencing was carried out using PBMCs. These receptors all stem from a man aged 40-49 years in good health and CMV-seronegative. Each CDR3 is given with its conserved first and last residue. The order of the fields is CDR3 length, V gene, D gene, clone size, J gene, CDR3 DNA, CDR3 protein. A D gene is named only where the DNA matches it firmly. Where a row states a size, it is once, few, many or the class of an expanded clone; other rows omit it.

13	TRBV5-4	NA	NA	TRBJ1-2	TGTGCCAGCAGCTTGAAAACAGCTGGGGGCTACACCTTC	CASSLKTAGGYTF
16	TRBV5-1	NA	few	TRBJ2-3	TGCGCCAGCACCTCGTCCGACAGGTGGGGCACAGATACGCAGTATTTT	CASTSSDRWGTDTQYF
15	TRBV28	TRBD1	NA	TRBJ2-2	TGTGCCAGCAGTTGGACAGGGGGCGCAAGCGGGGAGCTGTTTTTT	CASSWTGGASGELFF
14	TRBV27	NA	NA	TRBJ2-3	TGTGCCAGCCGAGACAGACTTTACACAGATACGCAGTATTTT	CASRDRLYTDTQYF
17	TRBV27	TRBD2	NA	TRBJ2-3	TGTGCCAGCAGTTTAAGACGTCTAGCGGGGGACACAGATACGCAGTATTTT	CASSLRRLAGDTDTQYF
15	TRBV10-3	TRBD2	NA	TRBJ2-7	TGTGCCATCCTCGAAGGACTAGGTGTAACCTACGAGCAGTACTTC	CAILEGLGVTYEQYF
16	TRBV5-1	NA	NA	TRBJ2-7	TGCGCCAGCAGCATGGGGCGGGAGCCGGGGACAAACGAGCAGTACTTC	CASSMGREPGTNEQYF
14	TRBV5-6	TRBD2	once	TRBJ2-2	TGTGCCACCACTGGGAGGGCGAACACCGGGGAGCTGTTTTTT	CATTGRANTGELFF
13	TRBV7-9	TRBD1	NA	TRBJ2-7	TGTGCCAGCAGCCGACAGGGAGACTACGAGCAGTACTTC	CASSRQGDYEQYF
15	TRBV5-4	NA	NA	TRBJ1-1	TGTGCCAGCAGCTTATATTCAGGGGTGAACACTGAAGCTTTCTTT	CASSLYSGVNTEAFF
16	TRBV9	TRBD2	NA	TRBJ2-7	TGTGCCAGCAGCGCCGCCGGGACTAGCGGGCCCCTCGAGCAGTACTTC	CASSAAGTSGPLEQYF
14	TRBV6-5	TRBD1	NA	TRBJ2-1	TGTGCCAGCACCAGGACAGGGGGTTACAATGAGCAGTTCTTC	CASTRTGGYNEQFF
14	TRBV7-2	TRBD1	NA	TRBJ1-2	TGTGCCAGCAGCTTGCTGACAGGGAACTATGGCTACACCTTC	CASSLLTGNYGYTF
16	TRBV7-9	NA	once	TRBJ1-1	TGTGCCAGCAGCCCTAAAGTGACAGCCGGCCTTGCTGAAGCTTTCTTT	CASSPKVTAGLAEAFF
13	TRBV11-2	NA	NA	TRBJ1-1	TGTGCCAGCAGCTTAGTCACAGGTGAAGAAGCTTTCTTT	CASSLVTGEEAFF
15	TRBV7-2	TRBD2	NA	TRBJ2-7	TGTGCCAGCAGCTGGCGGGGGGAGGGCCAGGGCGAGCAGTACTTC	CASSWRGEGQGEQYF
16	TRBV5-8	NA	NA	TRBJ2-7	TGTGCCAGCAGCAACCCGGATATGGGGCACTCCTACGAGCAGTACTTC	CASSNPDMGHSYEQYF
16	TRBV5-4	TRBD2	NA	TRBJ2-1	TGTGCCAGCAGCGCTAGCGGACTAAGCTCCTACAATGAGCAGTTCTTC	CASSASGLSSYNEQFF
16	TRBV6-1	NA	NA	TRBJ2-2	TGTGCCAGCAGTGGATATACAGCTCAGGTCACCGGGGAGCTGTTTTTT	CASSGYTAQVTGELFF
16	TRBV5-1	TRBD1	NA	TRBJ1-4	TGCGCCAGCAGCTTTTTCGGACAGGGGGATAATGAAAAACTGTTTTTT	CASSFFGQGDNEKLFF
20	TRBV30	NA	NA	TRBJ1-3	TGTGCCTGGAGTGTACGGTCCTCCGGGGGGTCGGCTGTCTCTGGAAACACCATATATTTT	CAWSVRSSGGSAVSGNTIYF
14	TRBV6-5	TRBD2	NA	TRBJ2-7	TGTGCCAGCAGTTCCCCGGGACTAGGGTACGAGCAGTACTTC	CASSSPGLGYEQYF
16	TRBV15	NA	NA	TRBJ1-4	TGTGCCACCAGCAGAGATGCGGGGGGAACTAATGAAAAACTGTTTTTT	CATSRDAGGTNEKLFF
16	TRBV13	TRBD1	NA	TRBJ2-2	TGTGCCAGCAGCTTTCTAAGGGGGCCGGCCACCGGGGAGCTGTTTTTT	CASSFLRGPATGELFF
15	TRBV5-1	NA	NA	TRBJ2-2	TGCGCCAGCAGCTTGGTGGGGGGGCCGACCGGGGAGCTGTTTTTT	CASSLVGGPTGELFF
15	TRBV10-3	TRBD2	once	TRBJ2-1	TGTGCCATCAGTCCCCTGACTAGCGGGGGGAATGAGCAGTTCTTC	CAISPLTSGGNEQFF
17	TRBV23-1	TRBD1	NA	TRBJ2-5	TGCGCCAACATCCGGGACAGGAGGGGTTCCGCCCAAGAGACCCAGTACTTC	CANIRDRRGSAQETQYF
16	TRBV2	NA	NA	TRBJ1-2	TGTGCCAGCAGTCACCGGGCCCCCGGACTTAACTATGGCTACACCTTC	CASSHRAPGLNYGYTF
11	TRBV7-9	NA	few	TRBJ1-2	TGTGCCAGCAGCTTAGGTCTGGAGGACACCTTC	CASSLGLEDTF